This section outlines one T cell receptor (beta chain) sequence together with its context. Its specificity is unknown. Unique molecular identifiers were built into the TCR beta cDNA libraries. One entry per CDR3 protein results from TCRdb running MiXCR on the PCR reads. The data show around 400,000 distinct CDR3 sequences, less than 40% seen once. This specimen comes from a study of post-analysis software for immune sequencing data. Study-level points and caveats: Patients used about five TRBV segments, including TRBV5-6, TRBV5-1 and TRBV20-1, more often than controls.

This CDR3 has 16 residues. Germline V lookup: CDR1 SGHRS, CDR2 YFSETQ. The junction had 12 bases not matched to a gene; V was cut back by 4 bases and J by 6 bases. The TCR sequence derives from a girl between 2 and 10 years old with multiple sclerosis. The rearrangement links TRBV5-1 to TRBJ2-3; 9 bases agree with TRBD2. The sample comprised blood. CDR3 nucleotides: TGCGCCAGCAGCCGGATAGTGGCGGGGGGGCTGGATACGCAGTATTTT. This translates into CASSRIVAGGLDTQYF.